The entry below gives a single T cell receptor beta chain sequence along with its context. The antigen is undetermined. These data are taken from a study of cytomegalovirus exposure and HLA in healthy donors. The PCR was carried out with 60 Vbeta primers and 13 Jbeta primers. Repertoires were generated with immunoSEQ multiplex PCR, while TCRdb's copy carries only in-frame clones and drops some. This repertoire shows about 100,000 clones, around two thirds found once; its top ten account for approximately 14%. Findings and limits, study-wide: It was reported that TCR beta sequences correctly inferred the HLA-A and HLA-B alleles for most subjects.

V gave up 5 bases and J gave up 3 bases; unmatched junction bases: 4. The CDR3 is made up of 14 amino acids. Germline V CDR1 and CDR2: KGHSH, LQKENI. This clonotype was obtained from a middle-aged woman in good health and CMV-seropositive. The material sequenced was PBMCs. This chain joins TRBV18 and TRBJ1-5; TRBD1 matches at 7 bases. This CDR3 is CASSATGPNQPQHF. The CDR3 DNA reads TGTGCCAGCTCAGCGACAGGGCCCAATCAGCCCCAGCATTTT.